A single sample gave rise to the 8 T cell receptor beta chains below, sequenced in a study of blood T cell repertoires in COVID-19. Repertoires were generated with immunoSEQ multiplex PCR, while TCRdb's copy carries only in-frame clones and drops some. The sample comprises 65,000 to 85,000 clones, around 87% of which are singletons, and about 11% rests with the top ten. The source material was peripheral blood. These receptors were obtained from a woman between 18 and 29 years old with acute or convalescent COVID-19.

The chain combines TRBV30 with TRBJ2-7, with D perhaps TRBD2 (6 bases). This CDR3 contains 16 residues. V was cut by 1 base and J by 5 bases, with 21 bases left in between. Germline V CDR1 and CDR2: GTSNPN, SVGIG (reference sequence). In DNA form, the CDR3 reads TGTGCCTGGAGTGAAGGTTGGAGGGAGGCGCTTCACGAGCAGTACTTC. Its translation is CAWSEGWREALHEQYF.

In this sample, this clone turned up once. This chain links TRBV7-9 with TRBJ1-2; 7 nucleotides match TRBD1. This CDR3 has 13 residues. J gave up 8 bases and V 8 bases, and 11 bases lay outside the gene matches. The germline V gene encodes CDR1 SEHNR and CDR2 FQNEAQ (reference sequence). The CDR3 DNA reads as TGTGCCAGCGGCGAGGGGGCGAATTCGGGCTACACCTTC. It yields the protein CASGEGANSGYTF.

CDR3 sequence reads: CASSQGGLYNEQFF. CDR3 nucleotide sequence: TGTGCCAGCAGCCAAGGCGGGCTTTACAATGAGCAGTTCTTC. The V and J genes are TRBV14 and TRBJ2-1; the D gene is possibly TRBD2 (5 bases). Trimming took off 1 base at V and 4 bases at J, with 8 bases between the two ends. The CDR3 is made up of 14 amino acids. Germline V gives CDR1 SGHDN, CDR2 FVKESK.

This clone was found once. The chain has TRBV19 and TRBJ1-2, with 11 bases fitting TRBD1. This CDR3 region has 16 residues. CDR1 and CDR2 (germline): LNHDA, SQIVND (reference sequence). Unmatched junction bases numbered 8, after V lost 8 bases and J lost 0 bases. Here the CDR3 reads CASSTGQGVPNYGYTF. In DNA, the CDR3 is TGTGCCAGTTCAACGGGACAGGGGGTACCTAACTATGGCTACACCTTC.

V gene TRBV27 combines with J gene TRBJ1-5; TRBD1 matches 7 bases. The germline V gene encodes CDR1 MNHEY and CDR2 SMNVEV (reference sequence). The length of the CDR3 is 15 residues. Germline trimming cut 5 bases from V and 3 bases from J; bases unmatched to any gene: 7. CDR3 DNA: TGTGCCAGCAGTGCGATGGGACAGCTCAATCAGCCCCAGCATTTT. Its protein is CASSAMGQLNQPQHF.

The V and J genes are TRBV7-8 and TRBJ2-7; 8 bases line up with TRBD1. The V segment lost 1 base and the J segment 1 base; nucleotides outside the gene matches: 6. CDR1 SGHVS and CDR2 FQNEAQ come from the germline V gene. The CDR3 runs 16 residues. CDR3 nucleotide sequence: TGTGCCAGCAGCTTAGGAGGACAGGGCGCTTCCTACGAGCAGTACTTC. It encodes CASSLGGQGASYEQYF.

The chain carries TRBV7-2 and TRBJ2-7; 8 bases are a match to TRBD2. Germline values: CDR1 SGHTA, CDR2 FQGNSA. V gave up 6 bases and J gave up 4 bases; unmatched junction bases: 20. CDR3 size: 18 residues. The CDR3 region has the DNA TGTGCCAGCAGTCCGGAGCGTCTAGCGGGCGGGGGAGGATACGAGCAGTACTTC. Amino acids: CASSPERLAGGGGYEQYF.

This clone was found once. The V call is TRBV7-2, the J call TRBJ1-2; TRBD1 is a possible D gene (5 bases). The germline gives CDR1 SGHTA, CDR2 FQGNSA. Trimming stripped 4 bases from V and 4 bases from J, with 16 bases between. CDR3 length: 15 amino acids. CDR3 amino acids: CASSSTWGSIYGYTF. CDR3 DNA: TGTGCCAGCAGCTCGACGTGGGGCAGTATCTATGGCTACACCTTC.